These T cell receptor beta chains were read from a single sample in a study of CD8+ T cells in alopecia areata. This table comes from immunoSEQ multiplex PCR, and its TCRdb copy is limited to in-frame clones, with some not included. The repertoire consists of roughly 92,000 clones, with about two thirds occurring once and the leading ten covering 15% to 20%. The sample consisted of CD8+ T cells sorted from blood, taken at week 44, from a patient treated with tofacitinib. These receptors were obtained from a human donor with alopecia areata. CDR3s include the opening cysteine and the closing phenylalanine or tryptophan. The D gene is left open where the match is weak. Some rows have no size entry. The others give once, few or many, or a class for an expanded clone.

abundance	d_gene	j_gene	v_gene	CDR3aa	CDR3nt
.	.	TRBJ2-1	TRBV29-1	CSVGENPRDEQFF	TGCAGCGTTGGGGAGAATCCTCGGGATGAGCAGTTCTTC
once	.	TRBJ2-7	TRBV11-2	CASSLVRNYEQYF	TGTGCCAGCAGCTTAGTTCGGAACTACGAGCAGTACTTC
.	.	TRBJ1-1	TRBV6-1	CASSEARTVSTEAFF	TGTGCCAGCAGTGAAGCCAGGACAGTTAGCACTGAAGCTTTCTTT
.	.	TRBJ2-3	TRBV29-1	CSVSGPNLDTQYF	TGCAGCGTCTCTGGGCCTAATTTGGATACGCAGTATTTT
many	.	TRBJ2-1	TRBV7-2	CASSLPGLEQFF	TGTGCCAGCAGCCTCCCCGGACTAGAGCAGTTCTTC
.	TRBD1	TRBJ2-1	TRBV6-5	CASSPGTGDGEQFF	TGTGCCAGCAGCCCCGGGACAGGGGATGGTGAGCAGTTCTTC
few	.	TRBJ2-3	TRBV29-1	CSVGGSTDTQYF	TGCAGCGTTGGTGGTAGCACAGATACGCAGTATTTT
.	.	TRBJ1-2	TRBV9	CASSETEDYGYTF	TGTGCCAGCAGCGAGACAGAGGACTATGGCTACACCTTC
.	.	TRBJ1-2	TRBV7-6	CASSSGREGRPYTF	TGTGCCAGCAGCTCCGGCCGGGAGGGCAGGCCCTACACCTTC
.	.	TRBJ2-1	TRBV7-9	CASSLGPVEQFF	TGTGCCAGCAGCTTGGGGCCGGTTGAGCAGTTCTTC
.	.	TRBJ1-5	TRBV2	CASRGRVSNQPQHF	TGTGCCAGCAGGGGGAGGGTTAGCAATCAGCCCCAGCATTTT
.	.	TRBJ2-2	TRBV5-1	CASSSADTNTGELFF	TGCGCCAGCAGTTCAGCGGATACGAACACCGGGGAGCTGTTTTTT
.	TRBD1	TRBJ2-4	TRBV4-1	CASSQRETGGADKNIQYF	TGCGCCAGCAGCCAAAGGGAGACAGGGGGCGCGGACAAAAACATTCAGTACTTC
.	TRBD1	TRBJ1-6	TRBV27	CASSLGQGNSPLHF	TGTGCCAGCAGCCTCGGACAGGGGAATTCACCCCTCCACTTT
.	TRBD1	TRBJ1-1	TRBV27	CASSPGTAPLSEAFF	TGTGCCAGCAGTCCTGGGACAGCCCCACTTTCTGAAGCTTTCTTT
.	.	TRBJ1-2	TRBV6-6	CASTDGGGFYGYTF	TGTGCCAGCACCGACGGGGGGGGCTTCTATGGCTACACCTTC
.	.	TRBJ1-1	TRBV6-6	CASTDRTPHFQAFF	TGTGCCAGCACTGACAGGACCCCTCACTTTCAAGCTTTCTTT
few	.	TRBJ1-1	TRBV5-1	CASSLNKENTEAFF	TGCGCCAGCAGCTTGAATAAAGAAAACACTGAAGCTTTCTTT
.	.	TRBJ2-1	TRBV29-1	CSVDLGKNYNEQFF	TGCAGCGTTGATTTGGGGAAAAACTACAATGAGCAGTTCTTC
.	.	TRBJ2-2	TRBV4-3	CASSHPSGQRSGELFF	TGCGCCAGCAGCCACCCCTCTGGACAGCGAAGCGGGGAGCTGTTTTTT
few	.	TRBJ1-1	TRBV5-6	CASRIGGFDDTEAFF	TGTGCCAGCAGAATCGGGGGTTTTGATGACACTGAAGCTTTCTTT
.	.	TRBJ2-7	TRBV5-6	CASSLSADEQYF	TGTGCCAGCAGCTTGAGTGCAGACGAGCAGTACTTC
.	.	TRBJ2-7	TRBV29-1	CSVVPEDTYEQYF	TGCAGCGTTGTGCCGGAGGACACCTACGAGCAGTACTTC
.	.	TRBJ1-2	TRBV19	CASSIAGTTYGYTF	TGTGCCAGTAGTATAGCCGGGACGACCTATGGCTACACCTTC
.	.	TRBJ2-3	TRBV7-3	CASSVLGGADTQYF	TGTGCCAGCAGCGTCCTCGGGGGCGCAGATACGCAGTATTTT
.	.	TRBJ2-3	TRBV6-5	CASSWGPTDTQYF	TGTGCCAGCAGTTGGGGACCCACAGATACGCAGTATTTT
.	.	TRBJ2-3	TRBV14	CASTEESADTQYF	TGTGCCAGCACGGAAGAAAGTGCGGATACGCAGTATTTT
.	TRBD2	TRBJ2-3	TRBV4-3	CASSQGFLAGGIDTQYF	TGCGCCAGCAGCCAAGGTTTCCTAGCGGGGGGAATAGATACGCAGTATTTT
once	.	TRBJ2-7	TRBV11-2	CASSSGWGSDEQYF	TGTGCCAGCAGCTCGGGTTGGGGCAGTGACGAGCAGTACTTC
.	TRBD1	TRBJ1-2	TRBV27	CASSSGDRARYTF	TGTGCCAGCAGTTCAGGGGACAGGGCGCGCTACACCTTC
once	TRBD1	TRBJ2-7	TRBV14	CASSLRTGGPYEQYF	TGTGCCAGCAGCCTCCGGACAGGGGGGCCCTACGAGCAGTACTTC
.	TRBD1	TRBJ1-2	TRBV2	CASSEGRAGGLFGYGYTF	TGTGCCAGCAGTGAAGGAAGGGCAGGGGGGTTATTCGGCTATGGCTACACCTTC
.	TRBD1	TRBJ1-2	TRBV4-3	CASSQEAGGLSSGYTF	TGCGCCAGCAGCCAAGAGGCAGGGGGTCTGTCAAGTGGCTACACCTTC
.	.	TRBJ1-1	TRBV19	CASSGGNTEAFF	TGTGCCAGTAGTGGGGGGAACACTGAAGCTTTCTTT
few	.	TRBJ2-7	TRBV13	CASSPGMGTDYEQYF	TGTGCCAGCAGCCCTGGAATGGGGACGGACTACGAGCAGTACTTC
.	.	TRBJ1-3	TRBV9	CASSGGDYSGNTIYF	TGTGCCAGCAGCGGTGGGGACTACTCTGGAAACACCATATATTTT
.	.	TRBJ1-1	TRBV5-1	CASSLAQGLNTEAFF	TGCGCCAGCAGTCTCGCGCAGGGATTGAACACTGAAGCTTTCTTT
.	.	TRBJ2-1	TRBV11-1	CASTDLYNEQFF	TGTGCCAGCACCGACTTATACAATGAGCAGTTCTTC
.	.	TRBJ1-1	TRBV4-1	CASSQVGGGEAFF	TGCGCCAGCAGCCAAGTGGGCGGGGGGGAAGCTTTCTTT
.	.	TRBJ2-7	TRBV7-2	CASSPQEGWGDNPYEQYF	TGTGCCAGCAGCCCTCAAGAGGGTTGGGGAGATAACCCCTACGAGCAGTACTTC
.	.	TRBJ2-7	TRBV5-1	CASSFDKPSDEQYF	TGCGCCAGCAGCTTCGACAAGCCATCAGACGAGCAGTACTTC
.	.	TRBJ1-1	TRBV5-1	CASSLDEGRPFF	TGCGCCAGCAGCTTGGATGAGGGGAGGCCTTTCTTT
few	TRBD1	TRBJ2-7	TRBV15	CATSRRGQDEQYF	TGTGCCACCAGCAGACGAGGACAGGACGAGCAGTACTTC
.	TRBD2	TRBJ2-1	TRBV6-6	CASTQGGAEQFF	TGTGCCAGCACCCAGGGAGGGGCTGAGCAGTTCTTC
.	.	TRBJ2-7	TRBV29-1	CSVLDSYEQYF	TGCAGCGTTCTTGACAGCTACGAGCAGTACTTC
few	TRBD1	TRBJ2-7	TRBV19	CASSAEGGVQYF	TGTGCCAGTAGCGCGGAAGGGGGCGTGCAGTACTTC
.	.	TRBJ1-1	TRBV13	CASSEWGVTNTEAFF	TGTGCCAGCAGCGAATGGGGCGTGACGAACACTGAAGCTTTCTTT
.	.	TRBJ1-2	TRBV30	CAWSEGPNYGYTF	TGTGCCTGGAGCGAGGGACCGAACTATGGCTACACCTTC
.	.	TRBJ1-1	TRBV2	CAVRDGNTEAFF	TGTGCGGTACGGGACGGGAACACTGAAGCTTTCTTT
few	.	TRBJ2-7	TRBV15	CATSRGGQYEQYF	TGTGCCACCAGCAGAGGTGGACAATACGAGCAGTACTTC
.	.	TRBJ1-5	TRBV5-6	CASSLHPKRGNQPQHF	TGTGCCAGCAGCTTGCATCCCAAACGGGGCAATCAGCCCCAGCATTTT
.	.	TRBJ2-4	TRBV19	CASRAGRNIQYF	TGTGCCAGTAGAGCAGGGAGAAACATTCAGTACTTC
once	.	TRBJ2-7	TRBV9	CASSVGSQVGSQEQYF	TGTGCCAGCAGCGTAGGAAGTCAGGTGGGCAGCCAAGAGCAGTACTTC
once	.	TRBJ1-3	TRBV5-1	CASSLGSSGNTIYF	TGCGCCAGCAGCCTTGGAAGCTCTGGAAACACCATATATTTT
.	.	TRBJ1-2	TRBV29-1	CSVTGTDNYGYTF	TGCAGCGTTACCGGGACGGATAACTATGGCTACACCTTC
.	.	TRBJ1-4	TRBV2	CASSEDPNEKLFF	TGTGCCAGCAGTGAAGACCCAAATGAAAAACTGTTTTTT
.	.	TRBJ1-5	TRBV7-9	CASSPGPGNQPQHF	TGTGCCAGCAGCCCTGGACCTGGCAATCAGCCCCAGCATTTT
.	.	TRBJ2-2	TRBV27	CASRKETGELFF	TGTGCCAGCAGGAAGGAAACCGGGGAGCTGTTTTTT